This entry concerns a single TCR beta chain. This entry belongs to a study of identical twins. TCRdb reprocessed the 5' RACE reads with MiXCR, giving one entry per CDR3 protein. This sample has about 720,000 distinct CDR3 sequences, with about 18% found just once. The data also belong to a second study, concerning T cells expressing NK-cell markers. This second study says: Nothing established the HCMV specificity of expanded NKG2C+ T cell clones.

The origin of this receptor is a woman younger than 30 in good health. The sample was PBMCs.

CDR3 bases: TGTGCCAGCAGTTCCTCATATAGCAATCAGCCCCAGCATTTT. Its translation is CASSSSYSNQPQHF. The chain couples TRBV6-5 to TRBJ1-5; D not resolved. V lost 4 bases and J 0 bases, leaving 7 bases between the germline ends. The CDR3 length is 14 residues. CDR1 and CDR2 from the germline V gene are MNHEY and SVGAGI.